Here is one TCR beta chain with its context. What it binds is not known. The sample originates from a study of long-term antiretroviral therapy in people with HIV. Every donor contributed at least one pre-ART and at least two post-ART PBMC samples. Only United States sites treated participants with HIV. Study observations and caveats: No data on ART adherence, viral resistance or therapy changes. Clonal populations expanded prior to ART predominated within the repertoire at all time points.

Run at survey level, the immunoSEQ assay was version v3.0. Clones were read by immunoSEQ multiplex PCR, and TCRdb kept only the in-frame ones, dropping some. The table shows around 20,000 clones, with about 86% occurring only once. CDR1 and CDR2 (germline): KGHSH, LQKENI. The CDR3 totals 15 residues. V dropped 1 base and J dropped 7; count of bases not matched to a gene: 9. The chain has TRBV18 and TRBJ2-7; 8 nucleotides line up with TRBD1. The origin of this receptor is a man aged 35-49 years with HIV. Specimen: unsorted PBMCs, collected 0.1 years before starting antiretroviral therapy. The CDR3 reads CASSPLGQGAREQYF. CDR3 in DNA: TGTGCCAGCTCACCACTTGGTCAGGGGGCGCGGGAGCAGTACTTC.